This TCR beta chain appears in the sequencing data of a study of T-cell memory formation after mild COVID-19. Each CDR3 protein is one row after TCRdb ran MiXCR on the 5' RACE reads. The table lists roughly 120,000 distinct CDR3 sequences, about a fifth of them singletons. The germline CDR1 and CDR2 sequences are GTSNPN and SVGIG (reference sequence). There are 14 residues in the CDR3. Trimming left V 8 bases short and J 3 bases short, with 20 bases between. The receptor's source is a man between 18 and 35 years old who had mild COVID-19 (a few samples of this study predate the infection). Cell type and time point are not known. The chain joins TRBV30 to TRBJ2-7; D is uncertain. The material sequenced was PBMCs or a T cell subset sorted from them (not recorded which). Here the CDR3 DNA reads TGTGCCGTAAAGAGTGATGGGGTATTCTACGAGCAGTACTTC. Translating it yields CAVKSDGVFYEQYF. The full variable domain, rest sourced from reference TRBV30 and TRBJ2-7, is SQTIHQWPATLVQPVGSPLSLECTVEGTSNPNLYWYRQAAGRGLQLLFYSVGIGQISSEVPQNLSASRPQDRQFILSSKKLLLSDSGFYLCAVKSDGVFYEQYFGPGTRLTVT.